The 4 T cell receptor beta chains below were found in one sample sequenced in a study of Ad26.COV2.S vaccination and SARS-CoV-2 variants. Clones were sequenced by immunoSEQ multiplex PCR, and TCRdb holds only the in-frame ones, with some missing. The sample has under 400,000 clones, roughly 84% seen once. Treatment specified: approximately 18 received Ad26.COV2.S at low or high dose, single or two shots; about five received placebo; per-sample allocation not given. Following the first vaccine or placebo injection, samples were taken on day 63. The sample was peripheral blood, taken in a trial of Ad26.COV2.S vaccine versus placebo. These receptor sequences come from a person aged 18 to 65 who received the Ad26.COV2.S COVID-19 vaccine or a placebo.

The chain is built from TRBV6-5 and TRBJ1-5; D unresolved. There are 15 residues in the CDR3. Germline V gene sequence: CDR1 MNHEY, CDR2 SVGAGI. V shed 0 bases and J shed 3 bases, with 9 bases lying between them. CDR3 region: CASSYSSGINQPQHF. The CDR3 DNA reads TGTGCCAGCAGTTACTCGAGTGGGATCAATCAGCCCCAGCATTTT.

This chain links TRBV15 with TRBJ1-2; 8 bases are shared with TRBD1. Losses at the gene ends were 2 bases for V and 4 bases for J; bases not matched to a gene: 9. The CDR3 contains 16 residues. Germline loops: CDR1 LNHNV, CDR2 YYDKDF (reference sequence). Written as DNA, the CDR3 is TGTGCCACCAGCAGACTAATAGACAGGGGCCGCTATGGCTACACCTTC. Amino acids: CATSRLIDRGRYGYTF.

The rearrangement uses TRBV30 and TRBJ2-7; D could derive from TRBD1 or TRBD2 (5 bases each). Germline V gene lookup returns CDR1 GTSNPN and CDR2 SVGIG (reference sequence). V was pared by 6 bases and J by 7 bases, with 22 bases between. This CDR3 contains 14 residues. The CDR3 DNA reads TGTGCCTGCACTAAGGGACGTAGGGCCTGGGAGCAGTACTTC. This sequence encodes CACTKGRRAWEQYF.

The chain uses TRBV24-1 and TRBJ2-2, with D unresolved. Germline V gene lookup returns CDR1 KGHDR and CDR2 SFDVKD. This CDR3 contains 14 residues. Trimming shortened V by 4 bases and J by 1 base, and 6 bases separated the two germline ends. The CDR3 nucleotides read TGTGCCACCAGTGACAGAAGGAACACCGGGGAGCTGTTTTTT. Its translation: CATSDRRNTGELFF.